This T cell receptor (beta chain) was recorded in a study of OX40 agonist ivuxolimab in advanced cancers. The repertoire was sequenced with immunoSEQ multiplex PCR; TCRdb's copy has only in-frame clones and lacks some. The table has tens of thousands of clones, 85% to 90% seen once. Deletions cut 4 bases from V and 2 bases from J, with 10 bases between. CDR1 and CDR2 (germline): SGHDT, YYEEEE. The CDR3 contains 14 residues. V usage is TRBV5-6 and J usage is TRBJ2-4, with unresolved D. Sequenced here: CD4+ or CD8+ T cells sorted from blood, sampled in a trial of the OX40 agonist ivuxolimab. The sequence was obtained from an adult with an advanced solid tumor such as melanoma, head and neck, liver or kidney cancer. CDR3: CASSQQNSKNIQYF. In nucleotides, the CDR3 is TGTGCCAGCAGCCAACAGAATTCCAAAAACATTCAGTACTTC.